This T cell receptor (beta chain) originates from a study of cytomegalovirus exposure and HLA in healthy donors. CDR1 KGHSH and CDR2 LQKENI come from the germline V gene. CDR3 length equals 17 residues. V trimming: 2 bases; J trimming: 4 bases; junction bases outside the gene matches: 13. A multiplex PCR was run with 60 Vbeta primers and 13 Jbeta primers. Profiling relied on immunoSEQ multiplex PCR, and the TCRdb table lists in-frame clones only, not all of them. Found here are about 100,000 clones, roughly 82% of them singletons; the top ten hold less than 3%. The receptor was isolated from a man aged 25 to 45 in good health and CMV-seropositive. The chain recombines TRBV18 with TRBJ1-2; 7 bases are a match to TRBD1. Source material: PBMCs. The CDR3 region has the DNA TGTGCCAGCTCACCATATCAGGGGGAACGTATTTTCTATGGCTACACCTTC. It is translated as CASSPYQGERIFYGYTF.